This passage covers 30 T cell receptor beta chains from one sample sequenced in a study of T cell responses to AZD1222 COVID-19 vaccine. Using immunoSEQ multiplex PCR, the repertoire was profiled, and TCRdb retains in-frame clones only, with some absent. The data show about 110,000 clones, over 85% seen once. The sample consisted of peripheral blood, taken 28 days after the second AZD1222 dose. These receptors were obtained from an adult who received the AZD1222 COVID-19 vaccine.

The chain recombines TRBV2 with TRBJ2-5; D unclear. Trimming removed 5 bases at V and 3 bases at J, with 7 bases between. The CDR3 loop spans 12 amino acids. Germline V CDR1 and CDR2: SNHLY, FYNNEI. This CDR3 reads CASSLSEETQYF. DNA for the CDR3: TGTGCCAGCAGTTTGTCTGAAGAGACCCAGTACTTC.

This chain uses TRBV9 with TRBJ2-3; the D is unclear. CDR1 is SGDLS, CDR2 YYNGEE, per germline. V was shortened by 0 bases and J by 2 bases, with 10 bases between the two germline ends. The CDR3 sequence is 15 residues long. The CDR3 nucleotides read TGTGCCAGCAGCGTAGTTAGCAAAATCACAGATACGCAGTATTTT. Its protein is CASSVVSKITDTQYF.

The chain joins TRBV28 to TRBJ1-5; 8 bases are a match to TRBD1. J was trimmed by 2 bases and V by 8 bases; bases with no gene match: 5. CDR1 MDHEN and CDR2 SYDVKM come from the germline V gene. This CDR3 contains 14 residues. The CDR3 sequence is CASDPDRGNQPQHF. CDR3 sequence (DNA): TGTGCCAGCGACCCGGACAGGGGCAATCAGCCCCAGCATTTT.

V usage is TRBV27 and J usage is TRBJ2-1, with 11 bases matching TRBD2. Germline V gene sequence: CDR1 MNHEY, CDR2 SMNVEV (reference sequence). The CDR3 is made up of 15 amino acids. V shed 3 bases and J 4 bases; nucleotides not matched to a gene: 2. CDR3 region: CASSFGTSGYNEQFF. CDR3 in DNA: TGTGCCAGCAGTTTTGGGACTAGCGGATACAATGAGCAGTTCTTC.

This sequence joins TRBV5-1 and TRBJ2-6; D is ambiguous. The germline gives CDR1 SGHRS, CDR2 YFSETQ. With 0 bases removed from V and 0 bases from J, the gap between germline ends came to 19 bases. The CDR3 sequence is 20 residues long. The CDR3 nucleotides read TGCGCCAGCAGCTTGGTCGTAAAGGGCCCATGGGACTCTGGGGCCAACGTCCTGACTTTC. Amino acid sequence: CASSLVVKGPWDSGANVLTF.

In its sample, this clone was seen once. This rearrangement joins TRBV30 to TRBJ2-2; possible D gene TRBD2, 6 bases. Germline values: CDR1 GTSNPN, CDR2 SVGIG (reference sequence). This CDR3 is 15 amino acids long. V shed 2 bases and J shed 5 bases, with 15 bases lying between them. DNA for the CDR3: TGTGCCTGGAGTATAACAATCGCGGGGACCGGGGAGCTGTTTTTT. It encodes CAWSITIAGTGELFF.

V and J are TRBV7-2 and TRBJ2-3; D not resolved. Trimming took 4 bases from V and 6 from J, leaving 8 bases between them. The V gene's germline CDR1 is SGHTA and CDR2 FQGNSA. The CDR3 totals 12 residues. This chain's CDR3 is CASSSVWDTQYF. DNA of the CDR3: TGTGCCAGCAGCTCGGTATGGGATACGCAGTATTTT.

V is TRBV18 and J is TRBJ1-1; no clear D gene. Per germline, CDR1 KGHSH and CDR2 LQKENI. The V gene lost 0 bases and the J gene lost 5 bases, with 10 bases spanning the gap. The CDR3 sequence is 14 residues long. Written as DNA, the CDR3 is TGTGCCAGCTCACCACCAGCCTCGAGGACTGAAGCTTTCTTT. Translating it yields CASSPPASRTEAFF. Based on the CDR3 plus reference TRBV18 and TRBJ1-1, the full variable domain is NAGVMQNPRHLVRRRGQEARLRCSPMKGHSHVYWYRQLPEEGLKFMVYLQKENIIDESGMPKERFSAEFPKEGPSILRIQQVVRGDSAAYFCASSPPASRTEAFFGQGTRLTVV.

The J gene is TRBJ2-1, the V gene TRBV24-1; 13 bases match TRBD2. This CDR3 is built from 16 residues. The V and J ends lost 4 bases and 7 bases, in that order; junction bases with no gene match: 6. The germline CDR1 and CDR2 sequences are KGHDR and SFDVKD. This CDR3 is CATSDLGTSGMNEQFF. Written as DNA, the CDR3 is TGTGCCACCAGTGACCTTGGGACTAGCGGGATGAATGAGCAGTTCTTC.

The rearrangement uses TRBV2 and TRBJ1-1; 7 bases match TRBD1. The CDR3 extends over 17 amino acids. The V and J ends lost 4 bases and 1 base, in that order; junction bases with no gene match: 12. In germline, CDR1 is SNHLY, CDR2 FYNNEI. Written as DNA, the CDR3 is TGTGCCAGCAGTGGGGATCGGACAGGCGTACGGAACACTGAAGCTTTCTTT. The encoded protein is CASSGDRTGVRNTEAFF.

V is TRBV5-1 and J is TRBJ2-2; no definite D call. This CDR3 comprises 15 residues. V was shortened by 1 base and J by 4 bases, with 11 bases between the two germline ends. Germline CDR1 reads SGHRS; CDR2 reads YFSETQ. This CDR3 is CASSLLGAATGELFF. CDR3 coding DNA: TGCGCCAGCAGCTTGTTGGGCGCCGCCACCGGGGAGCTGTTTTTT.

The chain joins TRBV19 to TRBJ1-6; D possibly corresponds to TRBD1 (6 bases). CDR3 length equals 16 residues. Per germline, CDR1 LNHDA and CDR2 SQIVND (reference sequence). Deletions cut 5 bases from V and 10 bases from J, with 21 bases between. CDR3 coding DNA: TGTGCCAGTAGTCCCCGCTCACAGGGCCCCCTCTCACCCCTCCACTTT. Protein sequence: CASSPRSQGPLSPLHF.

The rearrangement joins TRBV6-5 to TRBJ2-3, with a possible D match to TRBD2 (6 bases). The germline V gene has CDR1 MNHEY and CDR2 SVGAGI. This CDR3 comprises 15 residues. Trimming shortened V by 6 bases and J by 0 bases, and 13 bases separated the two germline ends. CDR3 protein: CASRPLATSTDTQYF. The DNA for the CDR3 is TGTGCCAGCAGGCCCCTAGCGACTAGCACAGATACGCAGTATTTT.

The chain links TRBV6-5 to TRBJ1-5, with TRBD1 as a possible D gene (5 bases). The germline V gene encodes CDR1 MNHEY and CDR2 SVGAGI. There are 15 residues in the CDR3. The V gene lost 6 bases and the J gene lost 7 bases, with 19 bases spanning the gap. The CDR3 loop reads CASSRDRGMGQPQHF. The CDR3 nucleotides are TGTGCCAGCAGCCGAGATAGGGGAATGGGGCAGCCCCAGCATTTT.

The V gene is TRBV5-1, the J gene TRBJ2-5; TRBD2 is a possible D gene (5 bases). Germline CDR1 and CDR2: SGHRS and YFSETQ. The CDR3 spans 17 residues. V gave up 4 bases and J gave up 1 base, with 20 bases separating them. This CDR3 is CASSLAPAGAFQETQYF. The CDR3, as DNA: TGCGCCAGCAGCCTCGCCCCGGCGGGCGCCTTCCAAGAGACCCAGTACTTC.

This clone was recorded once. The rearrangement joins TRBV18 to TRBJ1-5, with TRBD1 matching 9 bases. The CDR3 loop spans 18 amino acids. The junction had 14 bases not matched to a gene; V was cut back by 1 base and J by 7 bases. The germline CDR1 and CDR2 sequences are KGHSH and LQKENI. The CDR3 bases are TGTGCCAGCTCACCACTGCCGACAGGGGGTTCCTCGTCACAGCCCCAGCATTTT. Protein sequence: CASSPLPTGGSSSQPQHF.

The rearrangement joins TRBV9 to TRBJ1-3; D perhaps matches TRBD1 (6 bases). The ends were cut back, 3 bases at V and 4 bases at J, with 14 bases in the middle. Germline loops: CDR1 SGDLS, CDR2 YYNGEE. CDR3 length: 15 residues. The CDR3 region has the DNA TGTGCCAGCAGCGGCAGGACAGCCCCAGGAAACACCATATATTTT. It codes for CASSGRTAPGNTIYF.

The genes are TRBV3-1 (or the pseudogene TRBV3-2) and TRBJ1-5; 9 bases line up with TRBD1. V lost 4 bases, J lost 7 bases, and 5 bases stayed unmatched. Germline V gives CDR1 LGHDT, CDR2 YNNKEL (reference sequence). The length of the CDR3 is 14 residues. The CDR3 region is CASSLGTGYQPQHF. DNA for the CDR3: TGTGCCAGCAGCCTCGGGACAGGGTACCAGCCCCAGCATTTT.

This clone is a singleton in its sample. V usage is TRBV5-1 and J usage is TRBJ1-1, with 9 bases identical to TRBD1. Germline trimming cut 0 bases from V and 1 base from J; bases unmatched to any gene: 10. This CDR3 is 18 amino acids long. Germline-derived CDR1 and CDR2 are SGHRS and YFSETQ. Here the CDR3 DNA reads TGCGCCAGCAGCTTGGTCCCGGGACAGGGCTCCCAGAACACTGAAGCTTTCTTT. Protein product: CASSLVPGQGSQNTEAFF.

V usage is TRBV27 and J usage is TRBJ2-7; maybe TRBD1 (6 bases). This CDR3 contains 13 residues. CDR1 is MNHEY, CDR2 SMNVEV, per germline (reference sequence). The V and J ends lost 5 bases and 2 bases respectively, with 10 bases between them. CDR3 in amino acids: CASSTGSTYEQYF. The CDR3 DNA reads TGTGCCAGCAGTACAGGGTCTACCTACGAGCAGTACTTC.

The chain combines TRBV5-6 with TRBJ2-1, with D unclear. CDR1 is SGHDT and CDR2 is YYEEEE in the germline V gene. The CDR3 has 16 residues. The V end lost 0 bases, the J end lost 0 bases, and 10 bases lay between the germline ends. This CDR3 reads CASSLGLSSSYNEQFF. CDR3 nucleotides: TGTGCCAGCAGCTTGGGACTCTCCAGCTCCTACAATGAGCAGTTCTTC. Based on the CDR3 plus reference TRBV5-6 and TRBJ2-1, the full variable domain is DAGVTQSPTHLIKTRGQQVTLRCSPKSGHDTVSWYQQALGQGPQFIFQYYEEEERQRGNFPDRFSGHQFPNYSSELNVNALLLGDSALYLCASSLGLSSSYNEQFFGPGTRLTVL.

The CDR3 loop is CASSWNSNQPQHF. CDR3 bases: TGTGCCAGTAGTTGGAATAGCAATCAGCCCCAGCATTTT. The rearrangement links TRBV19 to TRBJ1-5; D gene ambiguous. This CDR3 has 13 residues. V was trimmed by 5 bases and J by 0 bases, leaving 5 bases between them. Germline CDR1 LNHDA, CDR2 SQIVND (reference sequence).

J is TRBJ2-7 and V is TRBV6-5; 9 nucleotides match TRBD2. The V and J ends lost 9 bases and 4 bases, in that order; junction bases with no gene match: 13. From germline, CDR1 is MNHEY and CDR2 SVGAGI. There are 15 residues in the CDR3. The CDR3 protein is CASSNLAGSGYEQYF. The CDR3 DNA is TGTGCCAGTTCCAATCTAGCGGGAAGCGGGTACGAGCAGTACTTC.

This clone came up once. J is TRBJ1-1 and V is TRBV2; 8 positions agree with TRBD1. The germline V gene has CDR1 SNHLY and CDR2 FYNNEI. Trimming cost V 6 bases and J 3 bases; bases outside gene matches: 3. This CDR3 is 13 amino acids long. The CDR3 nucleotides are TGTGCCAGCAGAGGACAGGGACACACTGAAGCTTTCTTT. Its protein is CASRGQGHTEAFF.

The chain carries TRBV5-1 and TRBJ1-2, with D perhaps matching TRBD1 (6 bases). The CDR3 is 15 amino acids. Trimming removed 5 bases from V and 5 bases from J, with 19 bases in between. Germline lookup yields CDR1 SGHRS and CDR2 YFSETQ. The CDR3 bases are TGCGCCAGCAGGAGCACTACAGGGAGTCAATATGGCTACACCTTC. Translation gives CASRSTTGSQYGYTF.

The chain has TRBV19 and TRBJ2-7, with D perhaps being TRBD1 or TRBD2 (5 bases each). The germline CDR1 and CDR2 sequences are LNHDA and SQIVND (reference sequence). The V end lost 7 bases, the J end lost 3 bases, and 19 bases lay between the germline ends. The CDR3 length is 15 residues. The DNA for the CDR3 is TGTGCCAGTAATACCGACGCTGGGGGAAACTACGAGCAGTACTTC. Protein: CASNTDAGGNYEQYF.

In this sample, this clone turned up once. The chain recombines TRBV5-1 with TRBJ2-1, with D possibly being TRBD1 or TRBD2 (5 bases each). CDR1 is SGHRS, CDR2 YFSETQ, per germline. The CDR3 has 16 amino acids. The V end lost 3 bases, the J end lost 0 bases, and 13 bases lay between the germline ends. For the CDR3, the DNA is TGCGCCAGCAGCTGGGGGTTAACGGGCTCCTACAATGAGCAGTTCTTC. As protein: CASSWGLTGSYNEQFF. Full variable domain (missing parts from reference TRBV5-1 and TRBJ2-1): KAGVTQTPRYLIKTRGQQVTLSCSPISGHRSVSWYQQTPGQGLQFLFEYFSETQRNKGNFPGRFSGRQFSNSRSEMNVSTLELGDSALYLCASSWGLTGSYNEQFFGPGTRLTVL.

V and J are TRBV10-2 and TRBJ2-1; D is unresolved. Germline V lookup: CDR1 WSHSY, CDR2 SAAADI. Deletions cut 8 bases from V and 8 bases from J, with 22 bases between. The CDR3 is 15 residues long. Here the CDR3 DNA reads TGCGCCAGCCACCCACCCTCGGGCTACTTCGATGAGCAGTTCTTC. Translated: CASHPPSGYFDEQFF.

The chain links TRBV4-1 to TRBJ2-1, with 9 positions matching TRBD2. With V trimmed by 6 bases and J by 2 bases, 11 bases remained unmatched. In germline, CDR1 is MGHRA, CDR2 YSYEKL. CDR3 size: 17 residues. CDR3 in amino acids: CASRFRLAEGTYNEQFF. Written as DNA, the CDR3 is TGCGCCAGCAGGTTCCGACTAGCGGAGGGGACCTACAATGAGCAGTTCTTC.

The chain joins TRBV2 to TRBJ2-5, with 12 bases matching TRBD1. The CDR3 consists of 15 residues. Germline V gene lookup returns CDR1 SNHLY and CDR2 FYNNEI. The J segment lost 5 bases and the V segment lost 6 bases, leaving 7 bases of the junction unmatched. The CDR3: CASRELGQGAETQYF. The DNA for the CDR3 is TGTGCCAGCAGAGAGCTGGGACAGGGGGCTGAGACCCAGTACTTC. The complete variable domain, with remaining parts taken from reference TRBV2 and TRBJ2-5, reads EPEVTQTPSHQVTQMGQEVILRCVPISNHLYFYWYRQILGQKVEFLVSFYNNEISEKSEIFDDQFSVERPDGSNFTLKIRSTKLEDSAMYFCASRELGQGAETQYFGPGTRLLVL.